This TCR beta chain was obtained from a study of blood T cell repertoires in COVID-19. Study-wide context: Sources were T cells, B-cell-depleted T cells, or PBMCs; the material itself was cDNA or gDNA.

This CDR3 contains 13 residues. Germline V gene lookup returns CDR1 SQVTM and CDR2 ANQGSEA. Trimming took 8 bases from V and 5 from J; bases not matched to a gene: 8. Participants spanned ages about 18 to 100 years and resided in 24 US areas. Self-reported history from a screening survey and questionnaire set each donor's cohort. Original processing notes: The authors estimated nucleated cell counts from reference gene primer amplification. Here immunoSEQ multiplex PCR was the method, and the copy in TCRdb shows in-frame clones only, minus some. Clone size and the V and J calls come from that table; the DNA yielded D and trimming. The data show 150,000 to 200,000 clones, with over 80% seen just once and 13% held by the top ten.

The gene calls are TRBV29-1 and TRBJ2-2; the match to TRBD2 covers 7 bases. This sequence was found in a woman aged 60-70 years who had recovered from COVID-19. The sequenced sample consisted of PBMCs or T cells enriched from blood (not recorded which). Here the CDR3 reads CSTSVPGTGELFF. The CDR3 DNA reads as TGCAGCACTAGCGTTCCGGGGACCGGGGAGCTGTTTTTT.